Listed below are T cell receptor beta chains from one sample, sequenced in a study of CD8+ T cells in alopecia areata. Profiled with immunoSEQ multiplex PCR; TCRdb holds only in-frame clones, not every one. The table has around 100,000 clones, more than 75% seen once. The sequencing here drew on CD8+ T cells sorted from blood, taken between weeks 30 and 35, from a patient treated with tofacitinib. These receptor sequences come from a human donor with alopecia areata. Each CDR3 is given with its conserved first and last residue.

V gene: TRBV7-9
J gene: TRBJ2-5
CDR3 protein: CASSLYGGTKETQYF

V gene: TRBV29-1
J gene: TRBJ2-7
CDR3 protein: CSVEDIGQGAYEQYF

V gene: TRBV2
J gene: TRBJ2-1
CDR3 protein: CASYRDNEQFF

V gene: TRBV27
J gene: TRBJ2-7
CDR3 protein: CASSLSDRHEQYF

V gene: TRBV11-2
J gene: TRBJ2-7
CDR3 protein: CASSIGQGAVYEQYF

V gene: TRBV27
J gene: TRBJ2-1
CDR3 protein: CASSSDRSSYNEQFF

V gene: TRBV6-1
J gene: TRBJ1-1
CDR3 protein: CATQIMDTYTEAFF

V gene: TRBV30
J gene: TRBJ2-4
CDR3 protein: CAWSGPAGIQYF

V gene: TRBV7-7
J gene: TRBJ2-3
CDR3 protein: CASSLEARRTDTQYF

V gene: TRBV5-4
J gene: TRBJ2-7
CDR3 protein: CASSPYRETYEQYF

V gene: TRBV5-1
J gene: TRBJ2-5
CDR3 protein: CASSLESAGAETQYF

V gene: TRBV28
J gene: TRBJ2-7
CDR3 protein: CASSSYIRDSHSYEQYF

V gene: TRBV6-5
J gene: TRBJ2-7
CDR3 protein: CASSYGDEQYF

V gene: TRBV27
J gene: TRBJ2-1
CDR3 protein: CASSFAVYDNEQFF

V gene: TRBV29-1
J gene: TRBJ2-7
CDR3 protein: CSVEGTGNSYEQYF

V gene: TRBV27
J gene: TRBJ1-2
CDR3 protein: CATCPSVSGTYGYTF

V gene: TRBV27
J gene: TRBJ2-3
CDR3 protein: CASSYKEKYF

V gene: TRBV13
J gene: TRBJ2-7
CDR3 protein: CASSLGVASGSGEQYF

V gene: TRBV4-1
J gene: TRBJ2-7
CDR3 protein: CASSHLTLGGSYEQYF

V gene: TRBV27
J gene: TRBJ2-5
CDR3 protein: CASSSPSQETQYF

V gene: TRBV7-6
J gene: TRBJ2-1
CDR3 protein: CASSPSSGRFSEQFF

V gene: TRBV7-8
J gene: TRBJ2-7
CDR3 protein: CASSLGTGNREQYF